One sample yielded the 5 T cell receptor beta chains listed below, sequenced in a study of blood T cell repertoires in COVID-19. Sequencing was performed with immunoSEQ multiplex PCR; in TCRdb, only in-frame clones are kept and a portion is missing. The data hold fewer than 250,000 clones, with about 85% observed a single time. The sample comprised peripheral blood. Receptors originate from a man between 40 and 49 years old with acute or convalescent COVID-19.

In DNA, the CDR3 is TGTGCCAGCAGCACGGACAGGGGTATCACTGAAGCTTTCTTT. Protein sequence: CASSTDRGITEAFF. The chain has TRBV28 and TRBJ1-1; 9 bases agree with TRBD1. The CDR3 is made up of 14 amino acids. CDR1 is MDHEN, CDR2 SYDVKM, per germline. The ends lost 6 bases at V and 4 bases at J; junction bases unmatched: 6. Combining the CDR3 with reference TRBV28 and TRBJ1-1 gives the whole variable domain DVKVTQSSRYLVKRTGEKVFLECVQDMDHENMFWYRQDPGLGLRLIYFSYDVKMKEKGDIPEGYSVSREKKERFSLILESASTNQTSMYLCASSTDRGITEAFFGQGTRLTVV.

CDR3 DNA: TGTGCCACCAGCCCGACCGGGACAGTAGATGAAAAACTGTTTTTT. It yields the protein CATSPTGTVDEKLFF. The chain uses TRBV15 and TRBJ1-4, with TRBD1 identical over 7 bases. Per germline, CDR1 LNHNV and CDR2 YYDKDF (reference sequence). The CDR3 covers 15 residues. V trimming: 5 bases; J trimming: 6 bases; junction bases outside the gene matches: 9.

Concerning this clone itself: At the DNA level, this CDR3 is encoded by other sequences in the same sample as well. The rearrangement links TRBV5-1 to TRBJ1-2; D gene ambiguous. Between the trimmed V and J ends, which lost 0 bases and 2 bases, there was a span of 5 bases. The CDR3 length is 13 residues. Per the germline V gene, CDR1 is SGHRS and CDR2 is YFSETQ. The chain's CDR3 is CASSLGGNYGYTF. CDR3 nucleotide sequence: TGCGCCAGCAGCTTGGGAGGGAACTATGGCTACACCTTC.

This clone was observed once. This CDR3 reads CAISDRSSGLSYEQYF. In DNA form, the CDR3 reads TGTGCCATCAGTGACAGGTCTAGCGGCTTATCCTACGAGCAGTACTTC. The gene calls are TRBV10-3 and TRBJ2-7, with TRBD2 identical over 7 bases. This CDR3 has 16 residues. V gave up 3 bases and J gave up 1 base; unmatched junction bases: 9. Germline-derived CDR1 and CDR2 are ENHRY and SYGVKD.

The chain employs TRBV15 and TRBJ1-2, with D possibly TRBD1 on 5 matching bases. CDR1 and CDR2 from the germline V gene are LNHNV and YYDKDF (reference sequence). This CDR3 comprises 15 residues. V gave up 0 bases and J gave up 7 bases, with 15 bases separating them. The CDR3 loop is CATSRDRFPGFGYTF. Written as DNA, the CDR3 is TGTGCCACCAGCAGAGATCGTTTTCCAGGGTTTGGCTACACCTTC.